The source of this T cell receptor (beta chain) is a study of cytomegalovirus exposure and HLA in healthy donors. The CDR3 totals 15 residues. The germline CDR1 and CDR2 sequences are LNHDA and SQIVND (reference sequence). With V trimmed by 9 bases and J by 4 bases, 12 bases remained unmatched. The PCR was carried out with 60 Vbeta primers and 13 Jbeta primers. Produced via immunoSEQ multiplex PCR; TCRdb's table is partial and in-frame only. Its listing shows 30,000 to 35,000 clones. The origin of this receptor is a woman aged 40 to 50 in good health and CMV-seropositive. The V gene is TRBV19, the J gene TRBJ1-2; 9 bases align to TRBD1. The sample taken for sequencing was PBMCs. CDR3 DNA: TGTGCCAGCTCCCCAAGGACAGGGGTGGGCTATGGCTACACCTTC. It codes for CASSPRTGVGYGYTF.